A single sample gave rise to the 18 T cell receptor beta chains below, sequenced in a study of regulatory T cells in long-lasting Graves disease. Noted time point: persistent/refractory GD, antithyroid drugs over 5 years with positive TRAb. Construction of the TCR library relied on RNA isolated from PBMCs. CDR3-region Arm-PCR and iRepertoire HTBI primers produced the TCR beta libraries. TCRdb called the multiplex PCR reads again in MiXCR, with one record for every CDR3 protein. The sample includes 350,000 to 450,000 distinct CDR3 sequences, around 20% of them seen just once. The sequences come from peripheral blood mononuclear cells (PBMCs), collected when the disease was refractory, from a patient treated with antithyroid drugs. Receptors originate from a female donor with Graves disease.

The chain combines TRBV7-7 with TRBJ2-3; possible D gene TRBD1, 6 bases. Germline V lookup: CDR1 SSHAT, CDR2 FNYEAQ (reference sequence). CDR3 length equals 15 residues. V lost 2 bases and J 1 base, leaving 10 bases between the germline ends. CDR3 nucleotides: TGTGCCAGCAGCTTACGGACAGACCGCACAGATACGCAGTATTTT. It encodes CASSLRTDRTDTQYF. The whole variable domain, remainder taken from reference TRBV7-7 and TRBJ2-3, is GAGVSQSPRYKVTKRGQDVTLRCDPISSHATLYWYQQALGQGPEFLTYFNYEAQPDKSGLPSDRFSAERPEGSISTLTIQRTEQRDSAMYRCASSLRTDRTDTQYFGPGTRLTVL.

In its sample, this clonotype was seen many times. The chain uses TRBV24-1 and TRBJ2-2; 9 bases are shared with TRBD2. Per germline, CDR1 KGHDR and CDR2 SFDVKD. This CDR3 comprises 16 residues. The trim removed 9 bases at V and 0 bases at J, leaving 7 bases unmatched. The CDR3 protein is CATRSGSVSNTGELFF. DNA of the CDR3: TGTGCCACCCGTAGCGGGAGCGTTTCGAACACCGGGGAGCTGTTTTTT.

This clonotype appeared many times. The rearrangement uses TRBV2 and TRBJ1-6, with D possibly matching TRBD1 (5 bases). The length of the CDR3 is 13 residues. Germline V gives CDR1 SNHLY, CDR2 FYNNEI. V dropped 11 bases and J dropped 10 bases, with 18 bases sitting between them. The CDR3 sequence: CAGGSTEGSPLHF. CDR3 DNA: TGTGCCGGGGGGTCCACGGAGGGGTCACCCCTCCACTTT.

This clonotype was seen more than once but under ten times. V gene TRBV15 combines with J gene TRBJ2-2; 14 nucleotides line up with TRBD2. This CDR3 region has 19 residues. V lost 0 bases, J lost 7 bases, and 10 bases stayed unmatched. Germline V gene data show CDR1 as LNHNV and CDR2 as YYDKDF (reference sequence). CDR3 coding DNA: TGTGCCACCAGCAGAGATTTCGGGACTAGCGGGAGATCGGTCGGGGAGCTGTTTTTT. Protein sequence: CATSRDFGTSGRSVGELFF. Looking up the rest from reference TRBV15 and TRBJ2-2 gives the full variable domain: DAMVIQNPRYQVTQFGKPVTLSCSQTLNHNVMYWYQQKSSQAPKLLFHYYDKDFNNEADTPDNFQSRRPNTSFCFLDIRSPGLGDTAMYLCATSRDFGTSGRSVGELFFGEGSRLTVL.

Here the CDR3 reads CASSSRLAAGQFF. The CDR3 nucleotides are TGTGCCAGCAGCTCGCGACTAGCGGCGGGGCAGTTCTTC. The rearrangement joins TRBV13 to TRBJ2-1, with 9 bases that match TRBD2. The CDR3 has 13 amino acids. Germline V CDR1 and CDR2: PRHDT, FYEKMQ (reference sequence). The trim removed 4 bases at V and 12 bases at J, leaving 7 bases unmatched.

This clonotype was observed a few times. The CDR3 DNA is TGTGCCAGCAGCCCCATGGCGGGCTCCACAGATACGCAGTATTTT. It codes for CASSPMAGSTDTQYF. The J gene is TRBJ2-3, the V gene TRBV7-2; maybe TRBD2 (5 bases). The CDR3 runs to 15 residues. Per germline, CDR1 SGHTA and CDR2 FQGNSA. Trimming pared 5 bases from V and 2 bases from J, leaving 14 bases between.

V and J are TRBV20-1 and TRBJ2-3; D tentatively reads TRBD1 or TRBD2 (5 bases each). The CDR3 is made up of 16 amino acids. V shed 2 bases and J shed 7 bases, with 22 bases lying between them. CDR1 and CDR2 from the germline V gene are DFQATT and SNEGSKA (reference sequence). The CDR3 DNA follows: TGCAGTGCTAGACCAAGGGACGCAGGATTCTTGAATACGCAGTATTTT. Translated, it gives CSARPRDAGFLNTQYF.

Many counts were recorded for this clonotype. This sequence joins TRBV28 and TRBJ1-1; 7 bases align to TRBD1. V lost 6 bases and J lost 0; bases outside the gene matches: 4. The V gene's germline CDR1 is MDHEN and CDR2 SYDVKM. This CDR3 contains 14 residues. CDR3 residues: CASRMTGMNTEAFF. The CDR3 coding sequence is TGTGCCAGCAGGATGACAGGGATGAACACTGAAGCTTTCTTT.

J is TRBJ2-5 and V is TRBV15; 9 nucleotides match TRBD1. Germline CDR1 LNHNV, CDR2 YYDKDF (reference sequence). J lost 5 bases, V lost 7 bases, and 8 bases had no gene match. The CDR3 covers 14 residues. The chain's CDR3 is CATKEYRGLETQYF. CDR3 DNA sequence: TGTGCCACCAAAGAATACAGGGGGCTTGAGACCCAGTACTTC.

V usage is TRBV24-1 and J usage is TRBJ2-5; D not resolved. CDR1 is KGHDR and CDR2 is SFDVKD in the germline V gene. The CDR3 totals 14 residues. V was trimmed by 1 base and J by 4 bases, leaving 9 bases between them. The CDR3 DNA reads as TGTGCCACCAGTGATTTAGGCGGTACAGAGACCCAGTACTTC. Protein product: CATSDLGGTETQYF.

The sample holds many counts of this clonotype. The CDR3 bases are TGTGCCAGCTCACCACCGGGGGGAACTGAAGCTTTCTTT. It translates to CASSPPGGTEAFF. The rearrangement uses TRBV18 and TRBJ1-1; a possible D gene is TRBD1 (5 bases). This CDR3 is built from 13 residues. The V and J ends lost 0 bases and 5 bases respectively, with 7 bases between them. Germline CDR1 is KGHSH and CDR2 is LQKENI.

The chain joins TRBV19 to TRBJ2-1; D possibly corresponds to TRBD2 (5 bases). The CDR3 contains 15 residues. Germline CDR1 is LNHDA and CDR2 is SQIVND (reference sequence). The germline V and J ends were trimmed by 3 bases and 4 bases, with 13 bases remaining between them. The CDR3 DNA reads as TGTGCCAGTAGTATGTTGTGGGAGCCATACAATGAGCAGTTCTTC. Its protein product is CASSMLWEPYNEQFF.

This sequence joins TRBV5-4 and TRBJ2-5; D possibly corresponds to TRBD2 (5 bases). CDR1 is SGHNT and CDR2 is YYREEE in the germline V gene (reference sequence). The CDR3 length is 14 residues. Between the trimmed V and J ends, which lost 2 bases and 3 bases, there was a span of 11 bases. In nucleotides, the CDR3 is TGTGCCAGCAGCTTCATTTCGGGGAAAGAGACCCAGTACTTC. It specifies CASSFISGKETQYF.

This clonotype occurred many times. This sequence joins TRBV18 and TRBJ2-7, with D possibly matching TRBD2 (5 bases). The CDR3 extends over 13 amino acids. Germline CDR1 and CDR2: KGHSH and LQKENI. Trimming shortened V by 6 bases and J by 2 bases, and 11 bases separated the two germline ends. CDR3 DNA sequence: TGTGCCAGCTCCCAACTAGAAGCCTACGAGCAGTACTTC. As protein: CASSQLEAYEQYF.

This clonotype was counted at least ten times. The CDR3 region is CASSPGQGSNYGYTF. CDR3 nucleotide sequence: TGTGCCAGCAGTCCTGGACAGGGCTCTAACTATGGCTACACCTTC. The chain uses TRBV12-3 or TRBV12-4 and TRBJ1-2; 8 bases line up with TRBD1. V lost 5 bases and J lost 0; bases outside the gene matches: 5. This CDR3 has 15 residues.

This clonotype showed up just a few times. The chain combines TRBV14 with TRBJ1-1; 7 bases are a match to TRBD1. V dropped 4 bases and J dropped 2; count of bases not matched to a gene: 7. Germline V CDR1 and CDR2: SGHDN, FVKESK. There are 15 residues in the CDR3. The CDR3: CASSRIQGGNTEAFF. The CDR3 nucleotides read TGTGCCAGCAGCCGAATTCAGGGGGGCAACACTGAAGCTTTCTTT.

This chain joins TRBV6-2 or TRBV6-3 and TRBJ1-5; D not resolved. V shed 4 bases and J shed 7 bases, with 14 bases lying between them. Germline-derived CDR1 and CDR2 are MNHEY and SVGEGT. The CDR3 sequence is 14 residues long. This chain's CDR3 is CASSSISTRQPQHF. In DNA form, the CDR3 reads TGTGCCAGCAGTTCGATTAGTACGCGGCAGCCCCAGCATTTT.

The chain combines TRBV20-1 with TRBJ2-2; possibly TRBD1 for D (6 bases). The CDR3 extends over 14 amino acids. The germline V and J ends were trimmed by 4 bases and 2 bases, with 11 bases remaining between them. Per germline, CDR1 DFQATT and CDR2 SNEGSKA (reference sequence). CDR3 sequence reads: CSATGTSNTGELFF. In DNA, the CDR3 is TGCAGTGCTACTGGGACAAGTAACACCGGGGAGCTGTTTTTT.